This T cell receptor beta chain was sequenced in a study of cytotoxic CD8 clonotypes in ibrutinib-treated CLL. Study-wide background: The patients, some eleven relapsed/refractory and 15 treatment-naive, included roughly 17 who were IGHV unmutated. After a median around eleven months on treatment (6 to 36), response samples were drawn. Findings of the study overall: Rare overall, public clonotypes shrank or held steady under therapy.

A note on this clone: Its antigen is not known.

Investigators sought sequencing depths of between 1 in 200,000 and 1 in 1 million T cells. Sequenced by immunoSEQ multiplex PCR; TCRdb stores in-frame clones only, minus some. The data show about 300,000 clones, roughly four fifths seen once. Germline V gene lookup returns CDR1 SGHVS and CDR2 FNYEAQ. The CDR3 length is 17 residues. The trim removed 2 bases at V and 2 bases at J, leaving 8 bases unmatched. The material was PBMCs, obtained at disease progression, from a patient treated with ibrutinib. The receptor was isolated from a human donor with chronic lymphocytic leukemia. This chain connects TRBV7-6 to TRBJ2-5, with 10 bases matching TRBD2. The CDR3 bases are TGTGCCAGCAGCTTACCTCTGAGAGCGGGGGGGCAAGAGACCCAGTACTTC. Its translation: CASSLPLRAGGQETQYF.